This T cell receptor (beta chain) was profiled in a study of technical replicates of blood from several donors. The CDR3 runs to 13 residues. Germline CDR1 reads SGDLS; CDR2 reads YYNGEE. Trimming stripped 3 bases from V and 0 bases from J, with 6 bases between. TCRdb keeps only in-frame clones here, not all; method: immunoSEQ multiplex PCR. The table records approximately 81,000 clones, under 97% of them present only once. The sequenced material came from T cells isolated from PBMCs. The chain is built from TRBV9 and TRBJ1-1, with D unclear. This sequence originates from a human donor in good health. DNA of the CDR3: TGTGCCAGCAGCGGTACAGTGAACACTGAAGCTTTCTTT. As protein: CASSGTVNTEAFF.